This TCR beta chain was captured by sequencing in a study of T-cell memory formation after mild COVID-19. The overall study: Across donors, TCR clusters were largely donor specific.

The CDR3 sequence is 15 residues long. Germline trimming cut 7 bases from V and 6 bases from J; bases unmatched to any gene: 7. Study outcomes and limitations: Day 37-peaking second-wave clones had unconfirmed SARS-CoV-2 specificity. Later expanders leaned CD4+, whereas clones that contracted between day 15 and 85 were balanced CD4/CD8.

A note on this clonotype: What it binds is not known.

Amplification by 5'RACE using constant-segment primers produced TCR alpha and TCR beta cDNA libraries that carried sample barcodes and UMIs. TCRdb reanalysed the 5' RACE reads using MiXCR and keeps one entry per CDR3 protein. The table lists around 83,000 distinct CDR3 sequences, around a quarter of them singletons, with roughly two fifths in the top ten. The TCR sequence derives from a man younger than 35 who had mild COVID-19 (a few samples of this study predate the infection). Cell type and time point are not known. This sequence joins TRBV12-3 or TRBV12-4 and TRBJ2-2; 11 nucleotides align to TRBD2. Sequencing was carried out using PBMCs or a T cell subset sorted from them (not recorded which). The DNA of the CDR3 is TGTGCCAGCATGGGGGCTAGCGGGAGGTCCGGGGAGCTGTTTTTT. Its translation: CASMGASGRSGELFF.